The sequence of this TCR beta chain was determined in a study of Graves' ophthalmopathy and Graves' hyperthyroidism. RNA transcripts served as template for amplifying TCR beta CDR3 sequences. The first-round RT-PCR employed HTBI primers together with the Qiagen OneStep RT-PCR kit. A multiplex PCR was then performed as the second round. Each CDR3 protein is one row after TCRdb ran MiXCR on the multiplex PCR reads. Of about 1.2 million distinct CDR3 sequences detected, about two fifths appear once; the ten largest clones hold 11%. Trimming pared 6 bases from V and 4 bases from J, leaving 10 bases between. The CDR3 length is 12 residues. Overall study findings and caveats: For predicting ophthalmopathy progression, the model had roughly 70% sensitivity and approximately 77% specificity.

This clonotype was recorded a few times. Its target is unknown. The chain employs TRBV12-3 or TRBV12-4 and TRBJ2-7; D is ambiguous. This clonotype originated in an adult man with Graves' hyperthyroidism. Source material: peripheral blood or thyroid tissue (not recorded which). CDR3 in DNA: TGTGCCAGCAGCCCTATTGTGTACGAGCAGTACTTC. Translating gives CASSPIVYEQYF.